This TCR beta chain was identified in a study of blood T cell repertoires in COVID-19. CDR1 is MNHNY and CDR2 is SVGAGI in the germline V gene (reference sequence). The CDR3 contains 13 residues. The V and J ends lost 5 bases and 6 bases, in that order; junction bases with no gene match: 6. Some clones are missing from TCRdb's copy, which holds only in-frame ones; the method was immunoSEQ multiplex PCR. In the table there are about 55,000 clones, roughly 86% of which are singletons. V gene TRBV6-6 combines with J gene TRBJ1-1, with 7 nucleotides matching TRBD1. The sequenced material came from peripheral blood. The source is a man aged 40-50 years with COVID-19, enrolled during active disease. The CDR3 reads CASSARTGAEAFF. The CDR3 nucleotides are TGTGCCAGCAGTGCCCGGACAGGTGCTGAAGCTTTCTTT.